The clone carrying this T cell receptor (beta chain) was found a few times. The CDR3 has 16 residues. The germline gives CDR1 LGHDT, CDR2 YNNKEL (reference sequence). The germline V and J ends were trimmed by 0 bases and 3 bases, with 14 bases remaining between them. The data are from a study of T cells after yellow fever vaccination. TCRdb reanalysed the 5' RACE reads using MiXCR and keeps one entry per CDR3 protein. Of roughly 330,000 distinct CDR3 sequences listed, 3% to 4.5% are singletons. The V call is TRBV3-1, the J call TRBJ1-2, with D maybe TRBD1 (6 bases). Sequences were derived from PBMCs, sampled 5 days after the yellow fever booster vaccination. This TCR derives from a man between 18 and 35 years old who received the YFV17D yellow fever vaccine. In DNA form, the CDR3 reads TGTGCCAGCAGCCAAGATCTGGGGGGCCGACACTATGGCTACACCTTC. It codes for CASSQDLGGRHYGYTF.